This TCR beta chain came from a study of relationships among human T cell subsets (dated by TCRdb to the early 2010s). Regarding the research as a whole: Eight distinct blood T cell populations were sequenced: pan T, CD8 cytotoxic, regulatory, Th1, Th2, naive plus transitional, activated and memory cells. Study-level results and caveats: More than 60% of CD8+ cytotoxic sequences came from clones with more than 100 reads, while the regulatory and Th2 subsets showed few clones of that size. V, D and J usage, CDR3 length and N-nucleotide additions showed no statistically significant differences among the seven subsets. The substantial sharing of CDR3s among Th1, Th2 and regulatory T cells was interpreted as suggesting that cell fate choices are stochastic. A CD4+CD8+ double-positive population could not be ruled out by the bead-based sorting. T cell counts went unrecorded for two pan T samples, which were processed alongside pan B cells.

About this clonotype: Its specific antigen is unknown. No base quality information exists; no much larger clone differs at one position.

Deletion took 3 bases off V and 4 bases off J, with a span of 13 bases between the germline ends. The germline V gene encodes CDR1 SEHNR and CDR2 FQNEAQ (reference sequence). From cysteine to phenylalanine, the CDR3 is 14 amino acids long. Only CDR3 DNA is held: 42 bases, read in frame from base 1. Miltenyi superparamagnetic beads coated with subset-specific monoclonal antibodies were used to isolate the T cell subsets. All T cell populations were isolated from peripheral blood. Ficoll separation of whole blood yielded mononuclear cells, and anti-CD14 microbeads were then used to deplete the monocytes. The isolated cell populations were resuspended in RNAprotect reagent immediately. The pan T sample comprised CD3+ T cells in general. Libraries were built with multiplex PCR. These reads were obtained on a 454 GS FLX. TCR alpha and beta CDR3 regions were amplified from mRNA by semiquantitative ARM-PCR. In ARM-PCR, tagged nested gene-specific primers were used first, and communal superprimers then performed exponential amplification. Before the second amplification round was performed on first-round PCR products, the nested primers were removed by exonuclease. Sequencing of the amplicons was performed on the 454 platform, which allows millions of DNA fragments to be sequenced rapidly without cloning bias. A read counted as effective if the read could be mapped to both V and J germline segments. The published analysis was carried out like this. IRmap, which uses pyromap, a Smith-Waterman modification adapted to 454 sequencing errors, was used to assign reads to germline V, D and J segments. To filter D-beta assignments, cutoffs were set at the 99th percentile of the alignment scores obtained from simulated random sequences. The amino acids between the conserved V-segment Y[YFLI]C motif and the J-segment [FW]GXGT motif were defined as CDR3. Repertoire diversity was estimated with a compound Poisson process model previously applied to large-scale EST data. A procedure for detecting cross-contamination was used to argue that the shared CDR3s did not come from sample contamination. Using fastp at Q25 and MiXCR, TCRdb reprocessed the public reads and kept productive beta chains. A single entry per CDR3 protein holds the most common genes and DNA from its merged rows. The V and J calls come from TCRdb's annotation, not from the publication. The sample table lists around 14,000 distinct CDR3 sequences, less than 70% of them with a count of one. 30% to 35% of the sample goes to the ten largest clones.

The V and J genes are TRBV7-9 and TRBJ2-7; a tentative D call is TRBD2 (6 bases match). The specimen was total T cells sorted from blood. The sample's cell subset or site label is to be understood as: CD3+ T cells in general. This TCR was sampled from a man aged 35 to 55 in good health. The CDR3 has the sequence CASSLGGLKYEQYF. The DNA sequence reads TGTGCCAGCAGCTTGGGGGGACTGAAATACGAGCAGTACTTC.